This TCR beta chain was sequenced for a study of shared clonotypes between healthy human individuals. This clone was observed a handful of times. Other DNA sequences within the sample encode an identical CDR3. Sequenced by immunoSEQ multiplex PCR; TCRdb stores in-frame clones only, minus some. The sample holds about 1 million clones, 78% seen once. The CDR3 is 13 residues long. V was pared by 1 base and J by 6 bases, with 10 bases between. Looked up from germline, CDR1 is SGHTA and CDR2 is FQGTGA. Sequenced sample: memory CD4+ T cells from PBMCs. Subset noted: CD45RA-negative fraction. The V call is TRBV7-3, the J call TRBJ2-7; D might be TRBD2 (6 bases). This clonotype was obtained from a man aged 18 to 35 in good health. Some clones in this sample may be carry-over from other donors' samples. CDR3 protein: CASSLRRGGEQYF. As DNA, the CDR3 is TGTGCCAGCAGCTTAAGGAGGGGCGGCGAGCAGTACTTC.